This T cell receptor (beta chain) was sequenced during a study of shared clonotypes between healthy human individuals. At the deep level, the assay was run. When replicate PCRs were run on sorted subsets, they used 200 to 250 ng DNA, tens of thousands of T cell genomes. Profiling relied on immunoSEQ multiplex PCR, and the TCRdb table lists in-frame clones only, not all of them. This table holds approximately 810,000 clones, 85% to 95% found once. Study results and limitations: Among non-shared clonotypes, generation probabilities were lower than among those shared by all four donors.

This CDR3 is built from 15 residues. Germline V CDR1 and CDR2: MDHEN, SYDVKM. Trimming took 2 bases from V and 2 from J, leaving 10 bases between them. In regard to this clone: No antigen is known for it.

Naive CD8 isolation took CD45RO-negative cells positively selected for CCR7 and excluded terminally differentiated effector memory CD45RA+ cells. This chain uses TRBV28 with TRBJ1-5, with D maybe TRBD1 (5 bases). The origin of this receptor is a man under 40 in good health. Material for sequencing was naive CD8+ T cells sorted from blood. This CDR3 reads CASSLEGMGNQPQHF. The CDR3 nucleotides are TGTGCCAGCAGTTTAGAGGGGATGGGCAATCAGCCCCAGCATTTT.